Listed below are T cell receptor beta chains from one sample, sequenced in a study of T cells after yellow fever vaccination. TCRdb analysed the 5' RACE reads with MiXCR anew, one entry per CDR3 protein. The data contain around 550,000 distinct CDR3 sequences, 19% of them singletons. The sequencing used PBMCs, collected 15 days after the yellow fever booster vaccination. These receptors were obtained from a young man who received the YFV17D yellow fever vaccine. CDR3s include the opening cysteine and the closing phenylalanine or tryptophan. A D gene is named only where the DNA matches it firmly. Clone size, where shown, is once, few, many, or a class for clones that have expanded.

j_gene | d_gene | v_gene | abundance | CDR3nt | CDR3aa
TRBJ2-1 | TRBD1 | TRBV18 | few | TGTGCCAGCTCAAAGACAGGGGGCGAGTTAAATGAGCAGTTCTTC | CASSKTGGELNEQFF
TRBJ2-3 | - | TRBV5-5 | - | TGTGCCAGCAGCCCTTCTGCGCGGAGCACAGATACGCAGTATTTT | CASSPSARSTDTQYF
TRBJ2-1 | TRBD2 | TRBV3-1 | few | TGTGCCAGCAGACACACCGGACTAGCGGGACCCGAGCAGTTCTTC | CASRHTGLAGPEQFF
TRBJ2-1 | - | TRBV20-1 | - | TGCAGTGCTCAAAGGGGTGCAGGGGCCTACAATGAGCAGTTCTTC | CSAQRGAGAYNEQFF
TRBJ2-3 | - | TRBV7-3 | - | TGTGCCAGCAGCTTACCCCATGGCACAGATACGCAGTATTTT | CASSLPHGTDTQYF
TRBJ2-7 | - | TRBV6-1 | - | TGTGCCAGCAGTAGAAATCCCGGGCCAAGGAGGAGTAACGAGCAGTACTTC | CASSRNPGPRRSNEQYF
TRBJ2-1 | TRBD2 | TRBV12-3/TRBV12-4 | - | TGTGCCAGCAGTTTATTTTGGACTAGCGTCTACAATGAGCAGTTCTTC | CASSLFWTSVYNEQFF
TRBJ2-7 | - | TRBV20-1 | few | TGCAGTGCTACCGCCTTTCGCGGGACGAATAGGGGCGAGCAGTACTTC | CSATAFRGTNRGEQYF
TRBJ2-7 | - | TRBV6-2/TRBV6-3 | few | TGTGCCAGCAGTTACGTGTTCGAGGGGGCCTACGAGCAGTACTTC | CASSYVFEGAYEQYF
TRBJ2-1 | - | TRBV11-3 | few | TGTGCCAGCAGCTCTACAGGGTACCGCTACAATGAGCAGTTCTTC | CASSSTGYRYNEQFF
TRBJ2-4 | TRBD1 | TRBV20-1 | few | TGCAGTGCTAGAAATCCACAGGGGGATGCCAAAAACATTCAGTACTTC | CSARNPQGDAKNIQYF
TRBJ2-6 | - | TRBV7-3 | few | TGTGCCAGCAGCTTAACGTTACCAGGAAGCTCTGGGGCCAACGTCCTGACTTTC | CASSLTLPGSSGANVLTF
TRBJ2-3 | TRBD2 | TRBV5-1 | - | TGCGCCAGCAGCTTGGGGCGGGAGTTGGCGGTGACAGATACGCAGTATTTT | CASSLGRELAVTDTQYF
TRBJ2-3 | TRBD2 | TRBV7-2 | many | TGTGCCAGCAGCCAAGGACTAGCGGCGGATACGCAGTATTTT | CASSQGLAADTQYF
TRBJ2-7 | - | TRBV7-8 | once | TGTGCCAGCAGCTCGGCCAGGGTGTTAGCGAACGAGCAGTACTTC | CASSSARVLANEQYF
TRBJ2-1 | TRBD2 | TRBV20-1 | - | TGCAGTGCCTATCCTAGCGGGAGCGTCTATGAGCAGTTCTTC | CSAYPSGSVYEQFF
TRBJ1-4 | - | TRBV25-1 | - | TGTGCCAGCAGTGAAGGGGGAGGTCCTAATGAAAAACTGTTTTTT | CASSEGGGPNEKLFF
TRBJ2-1 | TRBD2 | TRBV24-1 | few | TGTGCCACCAGTGACCGTAACCTAGCGGGAGGGGGAAATGAGCAGTTCTTC | CATSDRNLAGGGNEQFF
TRBJ2-1 | TRBD2 | TRBV20-1 | few | TGCAGTCCAACTAGCGGGGTATACAATGAGCAGTTCTTC | CSPTSGVYNEQFF
TRBJ2-4 | TRBD1 | TRBV18 | - | TGTGCCAGCTCACCAGGACAGGGGTCAAACATTCAGTACTTC | CASSPGQGSNIQYF
TRBJ1-4 | - | TRBV5-4 | few | TGTGCCAGCAGCTTTGAAGAAAAACTGTTTTTT | CASSFEEKLFF
TRBJ2-7 | - | TRBV12-3/TRBV12-4 | - | TGTGCCAGCAACTCCTTAGGGGAGAGGGAGCAGTACTTC | CASNSLGEREQYF
TRBJ2-5 | TRBD2 | TRBV15 | - | TGTGCCACCAGCAGGGATGGGACTAGCGGGAGATTTGAAGAGACCCAGTACTTC | CATSRDGTSGRFEETQYF
TRBJ1-4 | TRBD1 | TRBV12-3/TRBV12-4 | few | TGTGCCAGCAGTACGGGACAGCCCGGGTGGGAAAAACTGTTTTTT | CASSTGQPGWEKLFF
TRBJ1-6 | TRBD1 | TRBV7-2 | many | TGTGCCAGCAGCCCAAGGGACAGGGGGTCACCCCTCCACTTT | CASSPRDRGSPLHF
TRBJ2-7 | TRBD1 | TRBV27 | - | TGTGCCAGCAGTTCTTTGGCGGGACAGGCGGACAACCGGAGGGTCGGGCAGTACTTC | CASSSLAGQADNRRVGQYF
TRBJ2-5 | - | TRBV4-3 | - | TGCGCCAGCAGCCATGGACAGAAAGAGACCCAGTACTTC | CASSHGQKETQYF
TRBJ2-2 | TRBD2 | TRBV4-2 | few | TGTGCCAGCAGCCAAGAGCTAGCGGGAGTTTCCGGGGAGCTGTTTTTT | CASSQELAGVSGELFF
TRBJ2-7 | - | TRBV12-3/TRBV12-4 | - | TGTGCCAGCAGTGCCTTAGGGGGGGCCTACGAGCAGTACTTC | CASSALGGAYEQYF
TRBJ1-2 | TRBD1 | TRBV30 | few | TGTGCCTGGGGGACAGGGAGTTTCTATGGCTACACCTTC | CAWGTGSFYGYTF